This T cell receptor (beta chain) appears in the sequencing data of a study of blood T cell repertoires in COVID-19 (dated by TCRdb to 2018 to 2021). For the study in its entirety: The collaborator samples originated in the United States, Italy and Spain and spanned the acute and convalescent phases of COVID-19. The material from the prospective study consisted of cDNA or gDNA derived from T cells, B-cell-depleted T cells, or PBMCs. Deeply sampled blood TCRbeta repertoires from subjects exposed to, actively infected with, or recovered from COVID-19 were included in the dataset. The repertoires were released in a freely available public database intended as a resource for research on the immune response to SARS-CoV-2. The samples were drawn from two sources: the first 160 participants of the ongoing ImmuneRACE study, and over 1,000 subjects contributed by 6 global collaborators. A de-identified subject ID, COVID-19 status, age in years and sex were almost always included in the sample metadata. Where available, HLA class I and class II types were obtained from metadata supplied by the sample provider rather than from assay-based typing.

On this clone: The antigen it recognizes is unknown. No much larger clone exists at a distance of one base, and base qualities are not known.

Collaborating institutions collected whole blood in K2EDTA tubes following their own protocols. Collaborator samples were shipped for TCRbeta analysis as frozen whole blood, isolated PBMCs, or DNA extracted from either sample type. TCRbeta CDR3 regions were amplified from genomic DNA using the immunoSEQ Assay, a bias-controlled multiplex PCR. Processing in the source paper ran as follows. Nucleated cell counts per sample were estimated from amplification of reference gene primers within the assay. To quantify the absolute abundance of each unique TCRbeta CDR3 rearrangement, sequence reads were collapsed and filtered. Productive Simpson clonality was computed per sample as the square root of Simpson's diversity index over productive rearrangements. TCRdb retrieved this table from immuneACCESS and kept in-frame rearrangements only. Not all clones are present; in checked studies, unresolved V genes account for under half, and no reason is known for the remainder. That table furnishes V, J and clone size, whereas the DNA furnished D and trimming. The sample table contains around 28,000 clones; only one count was recorded for roughly 89% of them. About 45% of the sample is in the top ten clones.

Overall study outcomes, separate from this receptor: The amount of clinical and demographic metadata varied by source and participant and was provided uncurated.

CDR1 KGHSH and CDR2 LQKENI were looked up in the germline V gene. Cut back by 3 bases and 2 bases, the V and J ends lie 7 bases apart. The CDR3 spans 13 residues, from the cysteine through the phenylalanine. The kept DNA is CDR3 alone, 39 bases in frame from the first base. The sequence was collected from a human donor with acute or convalescent COVID-19. The donor label of this sample is uncertain. Here the chain combines TRBV18 and TRBJ2-5, with no D gene named confidently. Source material: peripheral blood. The nucleotide sequence reads as follows: TGTGCCAGCTCACCTACACGTCAAGAGACCCAGTACTTC. It specifies CASSPTRQETQYF.